This T cell receptor beta chain was documented in a study of T-cell memory formation after mild COVID-19. Study as a whole: Clusters of TCRs were largely donor specific.

J lost 4 bases, V lost 5 bases, and 13 bases had no gene match. CDR3 length equals 17 residues. The germline CDR1 and CDR2 sequences are MNHNS and SASEGT. Of note for this clonotype: The antigen is unknown.

Regarding the study as a whole: Contracting CD4+ clones lay largely in CM and EM, with CD8+ ones residing in EMRA. Whether second-wave clones peaking at day 37 were SARS-CoV-2 specific went unconfirmed.

5'RACE primed at constant segments yielded TCR alpha and TCR beta cDNA libraries bearing sample barcodes and UMIs. One entry per CDR3 protein results from TCRdb running MiXCR on the 5' RACE reads. The data hold 200,000 to 250,000 distinct CDR3 sequences, with over 9.5% observed a single time. This receptor was identified in a man younger than 35 who had mild COVID-19 (a few samples of this study predate the infection). Cell type and time point are not known. Sequencing was performed on PBMCs or a T cell subset sorted from them (not recorded which). The chain combines TRBV6-1 with TRBJ2-3; TRBD2 agrees at 9 bases. This chain's CDR3 is CASSPYFVAGGADTQYF. The CDR3 nucleotides read TGTGCCAGCAGTCCATATTTCGTGGCGGGGGGGGCAGATACGCAGTATTTT.